The clone carrying this TCR beta chain was seen a few times. Its target is not known. Sample time point: patch test 2, 6 weeks after DPC sensitization. As to treatment: therapeutic diphenylcyclopropenone sensitization with weekly scalp DPC. The length of the CDR3 is 16 residues. Trimming left V 8 bases short and J 2 bases short, with 20 bases between. Germline assignment: CDR1 SGHAT and CDR2 FQNNGV. This sample was included in a study of human T cells and chemical hapten exposure. At the level of the study: Alopecia universalis, totalis or areata was present in patients who were mostly female. TCR yields per sample varied mostly from small pooled library volume differences.

One entry per CDR3 protein, called by TCRdb with MiXCR from the RACE reads. The sample lists tens of thousands of distinct CDR3 sequences; more than 6.5% were seen once. Findings and limits, study-wide: No change in TCRs above 1 in 1000 frequency was produced by DPC sensitization.

The input for sequencing was whole blood, taken in connection with sensitization to the hapten diphenylcyclopropenone (DPC). The TCR sequence derives from a woman in her 30s with alopecia areata. Some clones in this sample may be carry-over from other donors' samples. The V gene is TRBV11-2, the J gene TRBJ2-3; D is ambiguous. The CDR3 here is CASRNPMARYTDTQYF. DNA for the CDR3: TGTGCCAGCCGGAATCCCATGGCCCGTTACACAGATACGCAGTATTTT.